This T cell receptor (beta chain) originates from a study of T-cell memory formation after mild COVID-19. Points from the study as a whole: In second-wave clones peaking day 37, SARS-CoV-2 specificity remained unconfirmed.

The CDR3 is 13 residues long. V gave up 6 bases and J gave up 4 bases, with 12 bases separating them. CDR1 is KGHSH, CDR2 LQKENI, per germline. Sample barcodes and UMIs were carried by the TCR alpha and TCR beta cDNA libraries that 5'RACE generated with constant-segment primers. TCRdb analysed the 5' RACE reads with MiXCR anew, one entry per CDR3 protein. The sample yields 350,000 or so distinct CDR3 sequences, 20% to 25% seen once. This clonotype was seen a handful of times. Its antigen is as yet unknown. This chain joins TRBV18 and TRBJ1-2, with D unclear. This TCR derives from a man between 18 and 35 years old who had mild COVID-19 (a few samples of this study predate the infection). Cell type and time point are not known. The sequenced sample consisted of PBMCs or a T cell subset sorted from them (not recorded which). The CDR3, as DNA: TGTGCCAGCTCGTCAGAGGAGTCCTATGGCTACACCTTC. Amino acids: CASSSEESYGYTF.